This T cell receptor (beta chain) comes out of a study of a mutant IDH1 vaccine in newly diagnosed glioma. On the study more broadly: Either 4-6 weeks after radiotherapy alone or alongside temozolomide, vaccination was begun.

Findings and caveats of the study: Top-clonotype changes in peripheral T cells seemed unrelated to pseudoprogression.

Generated by immunoSEQ multiplex PCR, the TCRdb table keeps only in-frame clones and is missing some. Among about 44,000 clones, approximately 89% were seen once, and the ten largest hold just under 4%. Time point denoted: week 23, last vaccination. All doses held 300 ug of mutant IDH1 20-mer peptide, with topical imiquimod. Germline CDR1 reads MGHRA; CDR2 reads YSYEKL. This CDR3 contains 12 residues. Trimming pared 3 bases from V and 0 bases from J, leaving 3 bases between. This clone was observed a handful of times. Its antigen is unknown. The same CDR3 arises from other DNA sequences in this sample as well.

The V gene is TRBV4-1, the J gene TRBJ2-7; no firm D call. The receptor comes from a man aged 50-60 years with glioma. The starting material was PBMCs, obtained from a glioma patient whose treatment included an IDH1 peptide vaccine. In DNA, the CDR3 is TGCGCCAGCAGCCAGGACTCCTACGAGCAGTACTTC. This encodes CASSQDSYEQYF.